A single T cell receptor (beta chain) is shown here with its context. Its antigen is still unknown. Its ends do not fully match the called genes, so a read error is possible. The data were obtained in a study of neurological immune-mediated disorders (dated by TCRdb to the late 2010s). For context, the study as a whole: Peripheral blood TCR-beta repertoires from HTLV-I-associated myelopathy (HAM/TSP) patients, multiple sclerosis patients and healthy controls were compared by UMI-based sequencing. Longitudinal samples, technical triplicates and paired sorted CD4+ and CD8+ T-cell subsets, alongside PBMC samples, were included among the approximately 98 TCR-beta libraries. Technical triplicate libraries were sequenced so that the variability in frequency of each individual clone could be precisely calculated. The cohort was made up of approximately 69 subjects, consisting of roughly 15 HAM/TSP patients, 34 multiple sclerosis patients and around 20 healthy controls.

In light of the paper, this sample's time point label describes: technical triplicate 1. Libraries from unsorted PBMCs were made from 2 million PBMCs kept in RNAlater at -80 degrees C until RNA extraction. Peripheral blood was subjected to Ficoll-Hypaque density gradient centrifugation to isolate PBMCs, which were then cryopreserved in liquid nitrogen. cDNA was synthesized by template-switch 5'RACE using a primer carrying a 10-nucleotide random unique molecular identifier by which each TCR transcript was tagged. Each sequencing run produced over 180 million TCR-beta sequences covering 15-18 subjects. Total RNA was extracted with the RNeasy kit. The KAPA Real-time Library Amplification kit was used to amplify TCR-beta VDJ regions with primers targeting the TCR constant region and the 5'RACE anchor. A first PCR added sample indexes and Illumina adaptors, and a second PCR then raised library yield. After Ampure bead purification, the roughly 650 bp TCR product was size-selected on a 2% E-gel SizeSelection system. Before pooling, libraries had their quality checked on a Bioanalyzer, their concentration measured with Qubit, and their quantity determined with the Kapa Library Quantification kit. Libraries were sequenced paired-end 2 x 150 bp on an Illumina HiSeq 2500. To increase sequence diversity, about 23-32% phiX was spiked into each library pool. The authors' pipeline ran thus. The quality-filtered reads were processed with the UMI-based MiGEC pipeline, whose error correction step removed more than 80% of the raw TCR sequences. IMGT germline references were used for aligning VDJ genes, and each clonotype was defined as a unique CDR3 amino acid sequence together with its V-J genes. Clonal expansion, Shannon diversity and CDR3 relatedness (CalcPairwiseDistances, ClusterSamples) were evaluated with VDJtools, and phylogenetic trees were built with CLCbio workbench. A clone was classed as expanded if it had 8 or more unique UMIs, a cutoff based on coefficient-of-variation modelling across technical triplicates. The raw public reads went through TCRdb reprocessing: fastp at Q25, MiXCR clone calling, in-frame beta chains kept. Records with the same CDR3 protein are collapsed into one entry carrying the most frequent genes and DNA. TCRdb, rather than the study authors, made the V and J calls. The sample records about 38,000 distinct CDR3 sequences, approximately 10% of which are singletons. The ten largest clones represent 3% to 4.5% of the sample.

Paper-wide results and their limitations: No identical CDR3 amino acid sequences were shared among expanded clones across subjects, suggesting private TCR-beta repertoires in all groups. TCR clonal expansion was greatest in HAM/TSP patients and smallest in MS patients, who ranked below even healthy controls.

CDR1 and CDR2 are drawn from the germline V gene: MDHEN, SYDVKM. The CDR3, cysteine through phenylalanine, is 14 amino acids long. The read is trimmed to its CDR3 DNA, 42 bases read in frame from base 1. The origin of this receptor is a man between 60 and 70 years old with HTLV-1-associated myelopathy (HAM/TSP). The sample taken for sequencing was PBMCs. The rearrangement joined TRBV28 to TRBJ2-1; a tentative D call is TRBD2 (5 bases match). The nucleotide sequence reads TGTGCCAGTAGTTTTGGGCGAGGGTCGGATGAGCAGTTCTTC. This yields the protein CASSFGRGSDEQFF.